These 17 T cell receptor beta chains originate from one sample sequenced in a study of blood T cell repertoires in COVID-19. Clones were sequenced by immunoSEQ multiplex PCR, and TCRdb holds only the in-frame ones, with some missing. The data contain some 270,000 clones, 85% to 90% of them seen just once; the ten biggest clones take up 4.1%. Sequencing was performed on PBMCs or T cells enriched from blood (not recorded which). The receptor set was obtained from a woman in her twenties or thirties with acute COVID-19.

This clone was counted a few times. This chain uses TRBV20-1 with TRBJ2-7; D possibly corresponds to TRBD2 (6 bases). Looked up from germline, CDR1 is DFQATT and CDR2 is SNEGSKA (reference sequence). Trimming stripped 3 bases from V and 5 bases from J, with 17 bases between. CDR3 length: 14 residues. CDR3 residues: CSASADGSMNEQYF. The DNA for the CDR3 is TGCAGTGCTAGTGCAGACGGGAGTATGAACGAGCAGTACTTC.

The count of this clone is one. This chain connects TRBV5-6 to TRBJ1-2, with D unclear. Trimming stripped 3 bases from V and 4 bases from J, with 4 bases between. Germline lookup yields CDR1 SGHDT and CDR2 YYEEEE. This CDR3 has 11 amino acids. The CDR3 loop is CASSSVYGYTF. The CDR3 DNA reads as TGTGCCAGCAGCTCCGTCTATGGCTACACCTTC.

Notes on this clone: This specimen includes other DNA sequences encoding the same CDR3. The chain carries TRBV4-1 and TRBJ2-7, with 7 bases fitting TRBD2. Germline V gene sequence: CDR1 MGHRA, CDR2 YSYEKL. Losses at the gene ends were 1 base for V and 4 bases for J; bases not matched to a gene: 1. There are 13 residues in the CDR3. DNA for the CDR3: TGCGCCAGCAGCCAAGGGGGGGGTTACGAGCAGTACTTC. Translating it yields CASSQGGGYEQYF.

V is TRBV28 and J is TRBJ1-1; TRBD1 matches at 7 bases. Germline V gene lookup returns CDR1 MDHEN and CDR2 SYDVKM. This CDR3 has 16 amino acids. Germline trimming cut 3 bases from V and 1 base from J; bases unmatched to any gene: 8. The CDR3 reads CASSFLTQGTNTEAFF. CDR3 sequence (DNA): TGTGCCAGCAGTTTTCTTACACAGGGGACGAACACTGAAGCTTTCTTT.

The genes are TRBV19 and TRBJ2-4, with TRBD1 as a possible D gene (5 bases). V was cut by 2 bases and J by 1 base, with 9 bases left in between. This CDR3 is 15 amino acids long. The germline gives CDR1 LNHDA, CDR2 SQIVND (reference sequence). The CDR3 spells CASSIQGWAKNIQYF. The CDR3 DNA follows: TGTGCCAGTAGTATACAGGGCTGGGCCAAAAACATTCAGTACTTC.

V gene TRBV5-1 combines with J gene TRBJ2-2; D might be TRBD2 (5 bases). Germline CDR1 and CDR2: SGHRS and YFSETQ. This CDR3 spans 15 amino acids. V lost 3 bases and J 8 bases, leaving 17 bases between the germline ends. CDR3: CASSSSGLRAGELFF. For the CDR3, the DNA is TGCGCCAGCAGCTCTTCTGGACTGCGGGCTGGGGAGCTGTTTTTT.

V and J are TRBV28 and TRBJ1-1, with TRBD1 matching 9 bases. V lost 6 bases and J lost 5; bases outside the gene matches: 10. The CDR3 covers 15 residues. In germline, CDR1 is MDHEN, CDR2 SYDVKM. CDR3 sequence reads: CASSLPGQGRTEAFF. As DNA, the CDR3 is TGTGCCAGCAGCCTACCGGGACAGGGAAGGACTGAAGCTTTCTTT.

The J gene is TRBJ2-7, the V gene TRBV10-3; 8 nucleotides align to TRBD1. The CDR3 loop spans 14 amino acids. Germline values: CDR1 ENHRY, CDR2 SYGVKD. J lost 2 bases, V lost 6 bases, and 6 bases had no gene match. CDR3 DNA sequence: TGTGCCATCAGCGGACAGGGTGAGCCCTACGAGCAGTACTTC. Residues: CAISGQGEPYEQYF.

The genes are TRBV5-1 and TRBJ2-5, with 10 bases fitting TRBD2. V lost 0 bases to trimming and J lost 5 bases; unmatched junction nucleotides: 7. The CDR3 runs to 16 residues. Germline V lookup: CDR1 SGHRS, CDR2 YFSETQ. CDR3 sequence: CASSLAASGSVETQYF. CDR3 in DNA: TGCGCCAGCAGCTTGGCGGCTAGCGGGAGCGTGGAGACCCAGTACTTC.

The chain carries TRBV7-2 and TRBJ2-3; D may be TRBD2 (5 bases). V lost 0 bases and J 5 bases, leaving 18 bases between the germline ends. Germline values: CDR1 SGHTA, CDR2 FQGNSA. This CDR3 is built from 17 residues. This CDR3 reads CASSLASSRAGEDTQYF. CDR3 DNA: TGTGCCAGCAGCTTAGCCTCGTCGCGGGCCGGTGAAGATACGCAGTATTTT.

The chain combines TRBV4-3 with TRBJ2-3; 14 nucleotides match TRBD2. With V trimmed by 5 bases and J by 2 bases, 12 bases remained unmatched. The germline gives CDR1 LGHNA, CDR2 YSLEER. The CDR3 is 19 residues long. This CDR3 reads CASSLGLAGAMGNTDTQYF. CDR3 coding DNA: TGCGCCAGCAGCTTGGGACTAGCGGGAGCTATGGGAAACACAGATACGCAGTATTTT.

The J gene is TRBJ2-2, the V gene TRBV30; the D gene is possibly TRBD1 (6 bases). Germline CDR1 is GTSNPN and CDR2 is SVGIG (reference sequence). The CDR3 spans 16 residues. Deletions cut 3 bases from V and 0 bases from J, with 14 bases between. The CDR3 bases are TGTGCCTGGAGGGAAGGGACACTACCGAACACCGGGGAGCTGTTTTTT. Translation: CAWREGTLPNTGELFF. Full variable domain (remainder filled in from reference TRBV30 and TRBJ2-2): SQTIHQWPATLVQPVGSPLSLECTVEGTSNPNLYWYRQAAGRGLQLLFYSVGIGQISSEVPQNLSASRPQDRQFILSSKKLLLSDSGFYLCAWREGTLPNTGELFFGEGSRLTVL.

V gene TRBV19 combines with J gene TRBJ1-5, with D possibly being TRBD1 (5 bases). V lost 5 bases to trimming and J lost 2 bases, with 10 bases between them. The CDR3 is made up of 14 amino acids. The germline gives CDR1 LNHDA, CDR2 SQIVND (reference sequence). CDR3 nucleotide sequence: TGTGCCAGTAGTCAAGGGGATGGCAATCAGCCCCAGCATTTT. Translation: CASSQGDGNQPQHF.

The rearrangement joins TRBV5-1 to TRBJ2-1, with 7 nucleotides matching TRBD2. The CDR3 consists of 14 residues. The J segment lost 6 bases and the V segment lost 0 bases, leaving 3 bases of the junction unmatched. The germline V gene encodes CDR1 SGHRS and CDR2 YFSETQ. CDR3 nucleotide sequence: TGCGCCAGCAGCTTGGGCGGGAGATTCAATGAGCAGTTCTTC. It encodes CASSLGGRFNEQFF.

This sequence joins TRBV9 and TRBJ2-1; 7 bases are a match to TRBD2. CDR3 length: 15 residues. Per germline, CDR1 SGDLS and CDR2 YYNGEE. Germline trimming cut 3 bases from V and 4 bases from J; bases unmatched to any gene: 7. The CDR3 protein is CASSAGTIGYNEQFF. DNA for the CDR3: TGTGCCAGCAGCGCAGGGACTATTGGGTACAATGAGCAGTTCTTC.

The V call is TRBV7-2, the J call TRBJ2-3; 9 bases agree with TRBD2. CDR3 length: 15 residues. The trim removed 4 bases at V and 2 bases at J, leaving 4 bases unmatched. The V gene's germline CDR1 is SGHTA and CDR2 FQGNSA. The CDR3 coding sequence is TGTGCCAGCAGCTCGAGACTAGCGGACACAGATACGCAGTATTTT. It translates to CASSSRLADTDTQYF.

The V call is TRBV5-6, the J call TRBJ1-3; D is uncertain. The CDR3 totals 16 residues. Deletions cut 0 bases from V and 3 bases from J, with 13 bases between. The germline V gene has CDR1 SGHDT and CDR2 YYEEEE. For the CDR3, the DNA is TGTGCCAGCAGCTTGGGCCGCCCGAGTGGTGGAAACACCATATATTTT. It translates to CASSLGRPSGGNTIYF.